This T cell receptor (beta chain) was sequenced during a study of cytomegalovirus exposure and HLA in healthy donors. The wider study: Later, an analysis reported that the roughly 120 validation repertoires had used the same platform as the approximately 720 first-cohort repertoires. Study-level points and caveats: The study flagged some 170 TCR beta chains as cytomegalovirus-associated. The authors confirmed in vitro that three CMV-associated chains were specific for CMV antigens. Most TCR sequences showed up rarely, but some public TCRs showed up in many donors.

The repertoire was sequenced with immunoSEQ multiplex PCR; TCRdb's copy has only in-frame clones and lacks some. The sample holds 110,000 or so clones; roughly nine tenths are singletons and the top ten take about 4%. Points on this clone: Antigen unknown.

Unmatched junction bases numbered 9, after V lost 6 bases and J lost 6 bases. Germline V lookup: CDR1 MDHEN, CDR2 SYDVKM. CDR3 length equals 16 residues. The genes are TRBV28 and TRBJ2-1; 12 nucleotides match TRBD2. Sequencing was performed on PBMCs. This receptor was taken from a man aged 18 to 30 in good health and CMV-seropositive. CDR3 in DNA: TGTGCCAGCAGCACCCCCGCTAGCGGGGGGGCCAATGAGCAGTTCTTC. Its protein is CASSTPASGGANEQFF.